Below are 5 T cell receptor beta chains sequenced from a single sample in a study of cytomegalovirus exposure and HLA in healthy donors (dated by TCRdb to about 2017). The library came from the immunoSEQ multiplex PCR assay. A mixture of 60 forward primers for TCR Vbeta segments and 13 reverse primers for TCR Jbeta segments was used in the multiplex PCR. Here the immuneACCESS table is served through TCRdb, limited to in-frame sequences with V and J called. Missing clones are a known gap in these copies; in checked studies unresolved V genes cover under half, and the rest lacks a known reason. The sample table gives over 100,000 clones. The ten largest make up over 1.5% of the sample. Sequencing was carried out using PBMCs. All receptors derive from a woman aged 40 to 55 in good health and CMV-seropositive.

V gene TRBV5-4 combines with J gene TRBJ2-3; 9 bases are a match to TRBD2. Trimming at V came to 3 bases and at J to 0 bases, leaving 8 bases not matched to a gene. Germline CDR1 is SGHNT and CDR2 is YYREEE (reference sequence). This CDR3 has 17 residues. This CDR3 reads CASSYPRSGRSTDTQYF. CDR3 bases: TGTGCCAGCAGCTATCCTAGGAGCGGGAGGAGCACAGATACGCAGTATTTT.

The rearrangement uses TRBV7-8 and TRBJ2-7, with 11 bases that match TRBD2. The CDR3 spans 15 residues. Germline V lookup: CDR1 SGHVS, CDR2 FQNEAQ. After removal of 5 bases from V and 3 bases from J, the junction contained 6 bases not matched to a gene. CDR3 region: CASSHLAGGIYEQYF. CDR3 bases: TGTGCCAGCAGCCACCTAGCGGGAGGCATCTACGAGCAGTACTTC.

The chain is built from TRBV9 and TRBJ2-1; D may be TRBD2 (6 bases). CDR3 length equals 15 residues. Trimming shortened V by 2 bases and J by 5 bases, and 14 bases separated the two germline ends. The germline gives CDR1 SGDLS, CDR2 YYNGEE. The CDR3 bases are TGTGCCAGCAGCGTTATGGAGGGATTCCACAATGAGCAGTTCTTC. Translated, it gives CASSVMEGFHNEQFF. The variable domain in full, completed from reference TRBV9 and TRBJ2-1, reads DSGVTQTPKHLITATGQRVTLRCSPRSGDLSVYWYQQSLDQGLQFLIQYYNGEERAKGNILERFSAQQFPDLHSELNLSSLELGDSALYFCASSVMEGFHNEQFFGPGTRLTVL.

The genes are TRBV15 and TRBJ2-3; 9 bases are a match to TRBD2. V trimming: 0 bases; J trimming: 4 bases; junction bases outside the gene matches: 8. Germline V gene lookup returns CDR1 LNHNV and CDR2 YYDKDF (reference sequence). The CDR3 loop spans 17 amino acids. CDR3 residues: CATSRDIGGRAADTQYF. The CDR3 nucleotides are TGTGCCACCAGCAGAGATATTGGCGGGAGGGCCGCAGATACGCAGTATTTT.

The CDR3 nucleotides read TGTGCCAGTAGTCATCCAGGGGGCAGCCAAAACATTCAGTACTTC. Protein product: CASSHPGGSQNIQYF. The genes are TRBV19 and TRBJ2-4; 8 bases are shared with TRBD1. Looked up from germline, CDR1 is LNHDA and CDR2 is SQIVND (reference sequence). The J segment lost 5 bases and the V segment lost 5 bases, leaving 8 bases of the junction unmatched. CDR3 length: 15 amino acids.